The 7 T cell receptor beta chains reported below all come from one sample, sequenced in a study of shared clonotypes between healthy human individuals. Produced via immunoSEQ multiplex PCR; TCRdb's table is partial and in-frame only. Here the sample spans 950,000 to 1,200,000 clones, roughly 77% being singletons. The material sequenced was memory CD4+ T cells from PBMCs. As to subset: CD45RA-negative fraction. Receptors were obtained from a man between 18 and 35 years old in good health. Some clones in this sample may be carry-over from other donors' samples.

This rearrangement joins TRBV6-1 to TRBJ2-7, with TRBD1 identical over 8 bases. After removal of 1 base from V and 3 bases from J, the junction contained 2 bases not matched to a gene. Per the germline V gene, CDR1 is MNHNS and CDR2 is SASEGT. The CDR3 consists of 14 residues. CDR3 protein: CASSEGTGGYEQYF. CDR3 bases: TGTGCCAGCAGTGAAGGCACAGGGGGCTACGAGCAGTACTTC.

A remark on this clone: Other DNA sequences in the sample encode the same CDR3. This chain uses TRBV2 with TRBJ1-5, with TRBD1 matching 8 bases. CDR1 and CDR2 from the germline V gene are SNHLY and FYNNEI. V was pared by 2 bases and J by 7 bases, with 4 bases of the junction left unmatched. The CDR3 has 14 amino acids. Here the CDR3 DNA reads TGTGCCAGCAGTGAACAGGGGGCCGGCCAGCCCCAGCATTTT. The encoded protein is CASSEQGAGQPQHF.

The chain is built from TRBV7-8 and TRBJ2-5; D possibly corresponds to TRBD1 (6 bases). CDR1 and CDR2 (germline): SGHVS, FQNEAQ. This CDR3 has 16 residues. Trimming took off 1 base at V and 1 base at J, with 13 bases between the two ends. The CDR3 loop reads CASSLDRTAAQETQYF. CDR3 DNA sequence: TGTGCCAGCAGCTTAGATCGGACAGCGGCCCAAGAGACCCAGTACTTC.

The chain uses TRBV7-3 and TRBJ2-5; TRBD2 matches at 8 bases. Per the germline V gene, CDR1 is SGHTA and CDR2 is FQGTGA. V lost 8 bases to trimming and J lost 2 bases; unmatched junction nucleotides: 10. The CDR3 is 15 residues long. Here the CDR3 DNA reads TGTGCCAGCGGACGTAGCGGGGTGGGACAAGAGACCCAGTACTTC. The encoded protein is CASGRSGVGQETQYF.

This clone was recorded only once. The CDR3 region has the DNA TGTGCCAGCAGTGAAGAGAGGGGTGGTGAAAAACTGTTTTTT. The encoded protein is CASSEERGGEKLFF. This sequence joins TRBV2 and TRBJ1-4; tentatively, D is TRBD1 (5 bases). The CDR3 extends over 14 amino acids. Germline CDR1 is SNHLY and CDR2 is FYNNEI. The ends were cut back, 1 base at V and 7 bases at J, with 10 bases in the middle.

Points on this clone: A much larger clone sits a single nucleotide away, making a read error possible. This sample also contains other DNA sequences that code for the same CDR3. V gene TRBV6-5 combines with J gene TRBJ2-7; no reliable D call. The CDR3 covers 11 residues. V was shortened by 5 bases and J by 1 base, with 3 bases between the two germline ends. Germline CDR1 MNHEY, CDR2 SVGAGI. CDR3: CASSGSYEQYF. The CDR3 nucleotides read TGTGCCAGCAGTGGGTCCTACGAGCAGTACTTC.

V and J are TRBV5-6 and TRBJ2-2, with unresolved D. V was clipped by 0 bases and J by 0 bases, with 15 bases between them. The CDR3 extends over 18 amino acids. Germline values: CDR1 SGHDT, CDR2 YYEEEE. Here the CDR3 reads CASSLALSESANTGELFF. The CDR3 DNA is TGTGCCAGCAGCTTGGCCCTGTCCGAGTCGGCGAACACCGGGGAGCTGTTTTTT.